This is a list of T cell receptor beta chains from one sample in a study of shared clonotypes between healthy human individuals. Clones were read by immunoSEQ multiplex PCR, and TCRdb kept only the in-frame ones, dropping some. The sample shows a few hundred thousand clones, 50% to 80% of them seen only once. Material for sequencing was memory CD4+ T cells sorted from blood. The receptors originated from a man in his thirties or forties in good health. Both conserved end residues are part of each CDR3. Fields, in order: clone size, V gene, J gene, D gene, CDR3 DNA, CDR3 protein. The D gene is left open where the match is weak. Clone size is shown for a subset of rows, as once, few, many or a class of expanded clone.

.	TRBV21-1	TRBJ2-7	.	TGTGCCAGCAGCAAAGCCTGGCCTTTCTCCTACGAGCAGTACTTC	CASSKAWPFSYEQYF
.	TRBV9	TRBJ2-1	.	TGTGCCAGCAGCGTCACTAGCAGCAGCTCCTACAATGAGCAGTTCTTC	CASSVTSSSSYNEQFF
.	TRBV10-3	TRBJ2-7	TRBD2	TGTGCCATCAGTGACGATGGGACTAGCGGGAGGGCCTCTGACGAGCAGTACTTC	CAISDDGTSGRASDEQYF
.	TRBV9	TRBJ2-6	.	TGTGCCAGCGTCGCCAGGGGCTCTGGGGCCAACGTCCTGACTTTC	CASVARGSGANVLTF
.	TRBV10-3	TRBJ1-4	TRBD1	TGTGCCATCAGTGAGTCGCGACAGGGCTCTAATGAAAAACTGTTTTTT	CAISESRQGSNEKLFF
.	TRBV14	TRBJ2-3	.	TGTGCCAGCAGCCGGACAGACACAGATACGCAGTATTTT	CASSRTDTDTQYF
.	TRBV5-6	TRBJ2-1	TRBD1	TGTGCCAGCAGCTGGGGACAGCTAGGAAGTGAGCAGTTCTTC	CASSWGQLGSEQFF
few	TRBV7-3	TRBJ1-2	TRBD1	TGTGCCAGCAGCTCCCGGACAGGGGATGACTATGGCTACACCTTC	CASSSRTGDDYGYTF
.	TRBV10-3	TRBJ2-7	.	TGTGCCATCAGTGAGGCCCTCGAACGCGAGCAGTACTTC	CAISEALEREQYF
few	TRBV5-1	TRBJ2-5	.	TGCGCCAGCAGCTTGGGAGCTAGCCAAGAGACCCAGTACTTC	CASSLGASQETQYF
.	TRBV7-2	TRBJ2-2	TRBD2	TGTGCCAGCAACCCGGGACTAGCGGGTTCCGGGGAGCTGTTTTTT	CASNPGLAGSGELFF
.	TRBV9	TRBJ2-3	TRBD1	TGTGCCAGCGGGACAGGGGGCTGGGAAGGAGATACGCAGTATTTT	CASGTGGWEGDTQYF
.	TRBV4-3	TRBJ2-7	.	TGCGCCAGCAGCCAAGAGACTGCGACCCAGATTAGCTACGAGCAGTACTTC	CASSQETATQISYEQYF
many	TRBV30	TRBJ1-3	.	TGTGCCTGGAGTATATCCTCTGGAAACACCATATATTTT	CAWSISSGNTIYF
.	TRBV6-1	TRBJ2-1	TRBD2	TGTGCCAGCAGTGAATTACGGACTAGCGGGAGGGCCAATGAGCAGTTCTTC	CASSELRTSGRANEQFF
.	TRBV5-4	TRBJ2-3	.	TGTGCCAGCAGCTTGGCAGCGAGATACACAGATACGCAGTATTTT	CASSLAARYTDTQYF
.	TRBV2	TRBJ2-7	.	TGTGCCAGCAGTGTGGGGGGTTGGGAGCAGTACTTC	CASSVGGWEQYF
few	TRBV18	TRBJ2-6	.	TGTGCCAGCTCCCCCGCAGGGGCCAACGTCCTGACTTTC	CASSPAGANVLTF
.	TRBV6-5	TRBJ2-5	.	TGTGCCAGCAGCCCAGGAGGGGGCCAAGAGACCCAGTACTTC	CASSPGGGQETQYF
.	TRBV9	TRBJ2-1	TRBD2	TGTGCCAGCAGCCTCGAGGGACTAAACAACAATGAGCAGTTCTTC	CASSLEGLNNNEQFF
.	TRBV6-1	TRBJ2-7	.	TGTGCCAGCAGTGAGGGCTCCTACGAGCAGTACTTC	CASSEGSYEQYF
.	TRBV5-4	TRBJ1-2	.	TGTGCCAGCAGCTTGGTTGGCGGCCCGTATGGCTACACCTTC	CASSLVGGPYGYTF
.	TRBV18	TRBJ2-5	.	TGTGCCAGCTCACCAGCTAGCTTTCGGAACCAAGAGACCCAGTACTTC	CASSPASFRNQETQYF
.	TRBV5-4	TRBJ1-1	.	TGTGCCAGCAGTGGGAGGGGTACTGAAGCTTTCTTT	CASSGRGTEAFF
.	TRBV5-6	TRBJ2-1	.	TGTGCCAGCAGCTTGTCCATTCGCAATGAGCAGTTCTTC	CASSLSIRNEQFF
.	TRBV7-3	TRBJ1-2	.	TGTGCCAGCAGCTTAAAGGCAGGCTCCGGCTATGGCTACACCTTC	CASSLKAGSGYGYTF
.	TRBV2	TRBJ2-5	.	TGTGCCAGCAGTGTATCTGAAGAGACCCAGTACTTC	CASSVSEETQYF
.	TRBV29-1	TRBJ2-5	.	TGCAGCGTTGCCCAGGGTGCGGAGACCCAGTACTTC	CSVAQGAETQYF
.	TRBV28	TRBJ1-1	TRBD1	TGTGCCAGCAGTTTACAGGGGGGAAACACTGAAGCTTTCTTT	CASSLQGGNTEAFF
.	TRBV28	TRBJ2-7	TRBD1	TGTGCCAGTGGACAGGCCTACGAGCAGTACTTC	CASGQAYEQYF
few	TRBV2	TRBJ1-5	.	TGTGCCAGCAGTGGGGAGGGGGAACAGCCCCAGCATTTT	CASSGEGEQPQHF
.	TRBV5-1	TRBJ2-7	TRBD1	TGCGCCAGCAGCTCAGGGGGCGCGTCGGGAGAGCAGTACTTC	CASSSGGASGEQYF
.	TRBV5-1	TRBJ2-5	TRBD1	TGCGCCAGCAGGGAAGGGGGACAGATGCAAGAGACCCAGTACTTC	CASREGGQMQETQYF
.	TRBV27	TRBJ2-7	TRBD1	TGTGCCAGCAGTGGGTCTGGACAGGGAAAAGACGAGCAGTACTTC	CASSGSGQGKDEQYF
.	TRBV14	TRBJ2-1	TRBD2	TGTGCCAGCAGCCAAGTATCTAGCGGGAGAAATGAGCAGTTCTTC	CASSQVSSGRNEQFF
.	TRBV28	TRBJ2-3	TRBD1	TGTGCCAGCAGCCCAGGGGGCGCGACAGATACGCAGTATTTT	CASSPGGATDTQYF
few	TRBV2	TRBJ2-5	.	TGTGCCAGCAGTGTAGGGGGCCAAGAGACCCAGTACTTC	CASSVGGQETQYF
once	TRBV29-1	TRBJ1-5	TRBD1	TGCAGCGTGGTCCAGGGGGTAGGGACTGCGGGCAATCAGCCCCAGCATTTT	CSVVQGVGTAGNQPQHF
.	TRBV19	TRBJ2-7	TRBD1	TGTGCCAGTAGTATGAGGAACAGGGGCAGGATTCACGAGCAGTACTTC	CASSMRNRGRIHEQYF
.	TRBV2	TRBJ2-7	.	TGTGCCAGCAGGGTTAGCGACTACGAGCAGTACTTC	CASRVSDYEQYF
.	TRBV29-1	TRBJ2-3	.	TGCAGGAAGGCAGGGGGCACAGATACGCAGTATTTT	CRKAGGTDTQYF
.	TRBV5-1	TRBJ2-7	.	TGCGCCAGCAGCCCTAGGGGAGAACGCTACGAGCAGTACTTC	CASSPRGERYEQYF
few	TRBV7-9	TRBJ1-2	.	TGTGCCAGCAGCCCAGGACAAGGGGCGCGCGGCTACACCTTC	CASSPGQGARGYTF
.	TRBV14	TRBJ2-5	TRBD2	TGTGCCAGCAGCCACCTGAGCGGGAGGGCCCTCTTGGAGACCCAGTACTTC	CASSHLSGRALLETQYF
.	TRBV6-5	TRBJ2-2	TRBD1	TGTGCCAGCAATTACAGGGGTCACGGGGAGCTGTTTTTT	CASNYRGHGELFF
.	TRBV28	TRBJ1-4	.	TGTGCCAGCAAGAACAGGGCCAGTTCTAATGAAAAACTGTTTTTT	CASKNRASSNEKLFF
.	TRBV29-1	TRBJ1-5	.	TGCAGCGCCGGGTTTTCCAATCAGCCCCAGCATTTT	CSAGFSNQPQHF
.	TRBV10-2	TRBJ2-4	.	TGCGCCAGCAGTGAATTGATGAATATAGCCAAAAACATTCAGTACTTC	CASSELMNIAKNIQYF
.	TRBV28	TRBJ1-5	.	TGTGCCAGCAGTCGGGAGTCAGCGGGCAATCAGCCCCAGCATTTT	CASSRESAGNQPQHF
.	TRBV2	TRBJ2-3	.	TGTGCCAGTGGGGACTCCACAGATACGCAGTATTTT	CASGDSTDTQYF
.	TRBV10-3	TRBJ2-7	TRBD1	TGTGCCATCAATAGGGACAGCTCCTACGAGCAGTACTTC	CAINRDSSYEQYF
.	TRBV23-1	TRBJ2-1	.	TGCGCCAGGAGATCAGGGGATGAGCAGTTCTTC	CARRSGDEQFF
many	TRBV29-1	TRBJ2-5	.	TGCAGCGTTACCCCCTTGGCTAGGGAGACCCAGTACTTC	CSVTPLARETQYF
.	TRBV6-1	TRBJ2-7	.	TGTGCCAGCAGTGATCACAGGGGCGGAGTAGGGGGGACCTACGAGCAGTACTTC	CASSDHRGGVGGTYEQYF
once	TRBV5-1	TRBJ2-7	TRBD2	TGCGCCAGCAGCCCGGGACTAGCGGTTTACGAGCAGTACTTC	CASSPGLAVYEQYF
.	TRBV6-1	TRBJ2-1	TRBD2	TGTGCCAGCTCGACCGGGACTAGCAGTTACAATGAGCAGTTCTTC	CASSTGTSSYNEQFF
.	TRBV30	TRBJ2-7	TRBD1	TGTGCCTGGAGTATCACAGGGGGGTTATACGAGCAGTACTTC	CAWSITGGLYEQYF
.	TRBV19	TRBJ2-1	TRBD2	TGTGCCAGTAGTAGTCAGGCGACTAGCGGGCCCTACAATGAGCAGTTCTTC	CASSSQATSGPYNEQFF
.	TRBV6-6	TRBJ2-3	.	TGTGCCAGCAAGAGTGAGGGGTCCACAGATACGCAGTATTTT	CASKSEGSTDTQYF